Sequencing of this T cell receptor (beta chain) was carried out in a study of T-cell memory formation after mild COVID-19. General observations from the study: Chiefly within CM and EM were the contracting CD4+ clones; CD8+ ones were within EMRA. Memory from before infection featured some responding clones, which suggests cross-reactive memory joined.

A 5'RACE reaction primed in the constant segment made cDNA libraries of TCR alpha and TCR beta, and these carried sample barcodes and UMIs. Via MiXCR, TCRdb re-called the 5' RACE reads, giving one row per CDR3 protein. The profile shows about 250,000 distinct CDR3 sequences, roughly 15% of them singletons. Details on this clonotype: Antigen specificity is unknown.

Per the germline V gene, CDR1 is LGHDT and CDR2 is YNNKEL (reference sequence). V dropped 2 bases and J dropped 0; count of bases not matched to a gene: 6. The CDR3 totals 17 residues. This chain connects TRBV3-1 to TRBJ2-5, with 10 bases aligning to TRBD2. The sequence derives from an adult woman who had mild COVID-19 (a few samples of this study predate the infection). Cell type and time point are not known. Sequencing was performed on PBMCs or a T cell subset sorted from them (not recorded which). CDR3 residues: CASSQRSSGRDQETQYF. CDR3 bases: TGTGCCAGCAGCCAAAGGTCGAGCGGGAGGGACCAAGAGACCCAGTACTTC.